This T cell receptor beta chain was identified during a study of Ad26.COV2.S vaccination and SARS-CoV-2 variants. Libraries were prepared by immunoSEQ multiplex PCR; TCRdb keeps only in-frame clonotypes and omits some of them. The sample lists over 85,000 clones, less than 85% occurring once. Germline V lookup: CDR1 SEHNR, CDR2 FQNEAQ (reference sequence). This CDR3 region has 17 residues. Trimming removed 5 bases from V and 1 base from J; junction bases left unmatched: 4. Details on this clone: The antigen remains unidentified.

Notes on the study in general: Total T cell responses, in the TCR breadth and depth analyses, may have been underestimated. Relative to placebo recipients, vaccine recipients exhibited elevated spike-specific TCR breadth. Comparability of non-spike TCR breadth was observed across vaccine and placebo recipients. In vaccinated individuals, spike-specific CD8+ and CD4+ T cell responses reportedly displayed substantial breadth.

The starting material was peripheral blood, obtained after recovery from COVID-19. The rearrangement uses TRBV7-9 and TRBJ2-2; 13 bases match TRBD2. The receptor was derived from a human donor who had recovered from COVID-19. The CDR3 DNA sequence: TGTGCCAGCAGCCCCGGGACTAGCGGGAAGAACACCGGGGAGCTGTTTTTT. Its protein is CASSPGTSGKNTGELFF.